Reported below is one TCR beta chain. Its specificity is unknown. These data originate in a study of cytomegalovirus exposure and HLA in healthy donors. Study-wide results and limits: Later work associated fewer than 20,000 TCR beta sequences with HLA alleles at 0.05 false discovery rate. Owing to their indistinguishability, certain V segments, notably TRBV6-2 and TRBV6-3, were excluded.

The CDR3 spans 17 residues. The V gene's germline CDR1 is SGHNT and CDR2 YYREEE (reference sequence). Losses at the gene ends were 0 bases for V and 3 bases for J; bases not matched to a gene: 8. The PCR was carried out with 60 Vbeta primers and 13 Jbeta primers. Only in-frame clones appear in the TCRdb table, and some are missing; sequencing was by immunoSEQ multiplex PCR. Here the sample spans over 100,000 clones, 80% to 85% being singletons. The sample consisted of PBMCs. The TCR sequence derives from a woman aged 25-40 years in good health and CMV-seronegative. This rearrangement joins TRBV5-4 to TRBJ2-3, with 9 bases identical to TRBD2. The CDR3 region has the DNA TGTGCCAGCAGCTTGGGATGGCGGGAGGGCCGAACAGATACGCAGTATTTT. Residues: CASSLGWREGRTDTQYF.